This T cell receptor (beta chain) was captured by sequencing in a study of shared clonotypes between healthy human individuals. Trimming left V 5 bases short and J 2 bases short, with 15 bases between. Looked up from germline, CDR1 is MDHEN and CDR2 is SYDVKM. The CDR3 is 15 residues long. TCRdb keeps only in-frame clones here, not all; method: immunoSEQ multiplex PCR. The sample holds roughly 1 million clones; roughly 74% are singletons and the top ten take approximately 0.52%. The clonotype originates from a man aged 18 to 30 in good health. Some clones in this sample may be carry-over from other donors' samples. The chain employs TRBV28 and TRBJ2-5, with D perhaps given as TRBD1 or TRBD2 (7 bases each). Sequencing input: memory CD4+ T cells from PBMCs. Described subset: CD45RA-negative fraction. CDR3 residues: CASSPNRGLQETQYF. CDR3 coding DNA: TGTGCCAGCAGTCCGAACAGGGGACTACAAGAGACCCAGTACTTC. Variable domain in full (rest from reference TRBV28 and TRBJ2-5): DVKVTQSSRYLVKRTGEKVFLECVQDMDHENMFWYRQDPGLGLRLIYFSYDVKMKEKGDIPEGYSVSREKKERFSLILESASTNQTSMYLCASSPNRGLQETQYFGPGTRLLVL.